This TCR beta chain was sequenced in a study of PD-L1 blockade in urothelial cancer. Study-wide background: Patients had undergone 0 to 3 prior chemotherapy regimens. Investigators checked blood 3 weeks (second dose) and 6 weeks after treatment start.

Each PCR reaction had synthetic TCR analog templates spiked into it. Assay: immunoSEQ multiplex PCR; the TCRdb copy retains only in-frame clones and omits some. Here the sample spans about 53,000 clones, approximately 88% being singletons. The V and J ends lost 4 bases and 4 bases, in that order; junction bases with no gene match: 7. This CDR3 comprises 15 residues. Per germline, CDR1 MDHEN and CDR2 SYDVKM. The time point: pretreatment peripheral blood. Samples were collected from each patient before treatment and during treatment. Each patient gave between 1 and 8 of them in total. Sequences were derived from PBMCs, sampled around atezolizumab (anti-PD-L1) treatment. The chain joins TRBV28 to TRBJ2-1; 7 bases match TRBD1. The receptor was derived from a woman aged 60-75 years with urothelial cancer. CDR3: CASSSLTGSYNEQFF. CDR3 bases: TGTGCCAGCAGTTCCCTGACAGGGTCTTACAATGAGCAGTTCTTC.